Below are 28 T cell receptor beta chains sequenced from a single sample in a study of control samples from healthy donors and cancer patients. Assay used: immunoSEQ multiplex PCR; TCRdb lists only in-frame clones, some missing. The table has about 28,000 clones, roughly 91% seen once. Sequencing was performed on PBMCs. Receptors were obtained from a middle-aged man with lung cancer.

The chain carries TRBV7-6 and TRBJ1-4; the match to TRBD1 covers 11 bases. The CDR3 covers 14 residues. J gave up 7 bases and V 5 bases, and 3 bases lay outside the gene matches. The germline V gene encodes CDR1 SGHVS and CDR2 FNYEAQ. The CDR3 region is CASSPGQGGEKLFF. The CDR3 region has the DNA TGTGCCAGCAGCCCGGGACAGGGGGGTGAAAAACTGTTTTTT.

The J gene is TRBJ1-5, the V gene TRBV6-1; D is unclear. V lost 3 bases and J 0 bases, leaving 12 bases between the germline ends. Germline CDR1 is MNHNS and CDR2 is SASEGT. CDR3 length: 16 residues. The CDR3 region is CASSDPMYYSNQPQHF. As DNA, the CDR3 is TGTGCCAGCAGTGACCCAATGTATTATAGCAATCAGCCCCAGCATTTT.

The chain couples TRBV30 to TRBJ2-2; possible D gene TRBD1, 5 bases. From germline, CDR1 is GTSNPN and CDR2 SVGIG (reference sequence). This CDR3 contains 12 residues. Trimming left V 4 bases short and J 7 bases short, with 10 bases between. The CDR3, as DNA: TGTGCCTGGAACAGGCCTGGCGGGGAGCTGTTTTTT. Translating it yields CAWNRPGGELFF.

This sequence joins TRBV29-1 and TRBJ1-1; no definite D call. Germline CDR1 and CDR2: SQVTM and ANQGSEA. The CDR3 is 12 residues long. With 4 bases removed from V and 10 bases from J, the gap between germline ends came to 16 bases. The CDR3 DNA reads TGCAGCGTTGTAGGATGGGCAACGATAGCTTTCTTT. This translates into CSVVGWATIAFF.

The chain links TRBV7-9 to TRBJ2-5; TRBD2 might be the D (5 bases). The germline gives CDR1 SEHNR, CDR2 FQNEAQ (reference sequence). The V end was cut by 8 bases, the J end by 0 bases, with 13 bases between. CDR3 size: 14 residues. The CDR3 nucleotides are TGTGCCAGCGTTCGTGGGGAGAACCAAGAGACCCAGTACTTC. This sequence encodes CASVRGENQETQYF.

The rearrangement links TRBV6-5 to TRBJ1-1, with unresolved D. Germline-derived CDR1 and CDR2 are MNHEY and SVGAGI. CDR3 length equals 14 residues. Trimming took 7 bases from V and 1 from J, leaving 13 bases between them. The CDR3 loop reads CASTSELGNTEAFF. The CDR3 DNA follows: TGTGCCAGCACCTCGGAACTTGGGAACACTGAAGCTTTCTTT.

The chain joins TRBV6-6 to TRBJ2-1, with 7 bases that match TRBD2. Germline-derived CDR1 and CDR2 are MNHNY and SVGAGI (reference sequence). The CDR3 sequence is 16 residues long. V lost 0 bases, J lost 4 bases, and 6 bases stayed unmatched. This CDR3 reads CASSYSTGGNYNEQFF. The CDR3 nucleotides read TGTGCCAGCAGTTACTCCACGGGGGGAAATTACAATGAGCAGTTCTTC.

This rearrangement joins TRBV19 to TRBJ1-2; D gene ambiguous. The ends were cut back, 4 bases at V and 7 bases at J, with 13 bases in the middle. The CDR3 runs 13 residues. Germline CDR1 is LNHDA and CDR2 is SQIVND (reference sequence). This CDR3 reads CASSTRARSGYTF. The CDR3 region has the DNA TGTGCCAGTAGTACAAGGGCGAGGTCTGGCTACACCTTC. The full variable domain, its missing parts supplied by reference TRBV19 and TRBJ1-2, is DGGITQSPKYLFRKEGQNVTLSCEQNLNHDAMYWYRQDPGQGLRLIYYSQIVNDFQKGDIAEGYSVSREKKESFPLTVTSAQKNPTAFYLCASSTRARSGYTFGSGTRLTVV.

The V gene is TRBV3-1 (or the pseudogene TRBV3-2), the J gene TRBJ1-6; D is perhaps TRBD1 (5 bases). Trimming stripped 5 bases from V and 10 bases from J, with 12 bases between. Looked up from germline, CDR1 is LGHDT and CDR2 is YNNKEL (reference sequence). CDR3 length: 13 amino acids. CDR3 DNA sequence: TGTGCCAGCAGCGGAGACTGGGGGTCACCCCTCCACTTT. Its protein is CASSGDWGSPLHF.

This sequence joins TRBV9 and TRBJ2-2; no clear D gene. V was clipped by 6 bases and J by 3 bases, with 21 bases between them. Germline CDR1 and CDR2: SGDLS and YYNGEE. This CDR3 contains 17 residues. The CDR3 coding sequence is TGTGCCAGCACCTCCTCCGAACGTGGTTTGGACACCGGGGAGCTGTTTTTT. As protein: CASTSSERGLDTGELFF.

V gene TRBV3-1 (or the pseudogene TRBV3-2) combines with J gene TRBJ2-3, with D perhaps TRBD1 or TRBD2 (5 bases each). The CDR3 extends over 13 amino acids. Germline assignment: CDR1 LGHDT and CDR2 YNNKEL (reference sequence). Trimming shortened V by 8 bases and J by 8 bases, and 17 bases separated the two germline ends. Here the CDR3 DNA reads TGTGCCAGCGCGGACGCCGCCGGGGCTACGCAGTATTTT. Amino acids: CASADAAGATQYF.

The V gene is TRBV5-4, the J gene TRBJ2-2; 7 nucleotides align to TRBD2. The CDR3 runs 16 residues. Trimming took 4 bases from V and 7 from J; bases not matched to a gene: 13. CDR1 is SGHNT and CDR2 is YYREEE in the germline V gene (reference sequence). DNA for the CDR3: TGTGCCAGCAGCCGAACCCTAGCGGTGACCGACGGGGAGCTGTTTTTT. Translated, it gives CASSRTLAVTDGELFF.

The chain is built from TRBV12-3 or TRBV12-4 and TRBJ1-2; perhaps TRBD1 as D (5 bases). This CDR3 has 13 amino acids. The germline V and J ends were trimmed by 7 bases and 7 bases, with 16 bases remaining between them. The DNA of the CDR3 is TGTGCCAGCACGGGGCGGGGACTGGGTGGCTACACCTTC. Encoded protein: CASTGRGLGGYTF.

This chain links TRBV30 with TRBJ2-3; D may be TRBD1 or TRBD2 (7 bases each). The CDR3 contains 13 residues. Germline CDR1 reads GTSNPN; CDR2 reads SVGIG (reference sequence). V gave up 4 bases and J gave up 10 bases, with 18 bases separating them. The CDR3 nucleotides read TGTGCCTGGACCAGGGGGGGTACCGGAGCGCAGTATTTT. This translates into CAWTRGGTGAQYF.

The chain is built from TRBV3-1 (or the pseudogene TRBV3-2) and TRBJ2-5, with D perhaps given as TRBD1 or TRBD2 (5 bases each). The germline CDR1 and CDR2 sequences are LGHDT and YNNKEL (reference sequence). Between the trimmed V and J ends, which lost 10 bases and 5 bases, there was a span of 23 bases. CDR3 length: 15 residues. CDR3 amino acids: CATSFGLRGRETQYF. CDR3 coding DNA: TGTGCCACCTCTTTTGGGCTGAGGGGCAGGGAGACCCAGTACTTC.

The CDR3 protein is CSVDRLGDTEAFF. The CDR3 bases are TGCAGCGTTGACAGGCTGGGGGACACTGAAGCTTTCTTT. V and J are TRBV29-1 and TRBJ1-1; a possible D gene is TRBD1 (5 bases). This CDR3 has 13 residues. CDR1 is SQVTM and CDR2 is ANQGSEA in the germline V gene. The V and J ends lost 3 bases and 3 bases respectively, with 11 bases between them.

The CDR3 DNA follows: TGCGCCAGCATGGGGGACGAGACCCAGTACTTC. Encoded protein: CASMGDETQYF. The genes are TRBV5-1 and TRBJ2-5, with D perhaps TRBD1 or TRBD2 (5 bases each). V lost 6 bases, J lost 5 bases, and 8 bases lay in between. Germline V gives CDR1 SGHRS, CDR2 YFSETQ. CDR3 size: 11 residues.

CDR3 nucleotides: TGTGCCAGCAGCTTAGTTGGGACAGGAAACAACTATGGCTACACCTTC. Protein sequence: CASSLVGTGNNYGYTF. The chain has TRBV7-2 and TRBJ1-2, with TRBD1 matching 8 bases. Germline CDR1 SGHTA, CDR2 FQGNSA. This CDR3 contains 16 residues. The junction had 6 bases not matched to a gene; V was cut back by 1 base and J by 2 bases.

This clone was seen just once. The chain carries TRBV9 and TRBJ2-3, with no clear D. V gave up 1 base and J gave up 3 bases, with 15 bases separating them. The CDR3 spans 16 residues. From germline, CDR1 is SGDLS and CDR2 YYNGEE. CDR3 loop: CASSVFHSELTDTQYF. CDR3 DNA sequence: TGTGCCAGCAGCGTATTCCACAGCGAGTTAACAGATACGCAGTATTTT.

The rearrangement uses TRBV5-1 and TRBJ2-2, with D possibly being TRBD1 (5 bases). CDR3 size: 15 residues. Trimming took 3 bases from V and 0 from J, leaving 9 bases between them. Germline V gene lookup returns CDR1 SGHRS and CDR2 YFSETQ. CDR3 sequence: CASSWTLANTGELFF. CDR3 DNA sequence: TGCGCCAGCAGCTGGACACTGGCGAACACCGGGGAGCTGTTTTTT.

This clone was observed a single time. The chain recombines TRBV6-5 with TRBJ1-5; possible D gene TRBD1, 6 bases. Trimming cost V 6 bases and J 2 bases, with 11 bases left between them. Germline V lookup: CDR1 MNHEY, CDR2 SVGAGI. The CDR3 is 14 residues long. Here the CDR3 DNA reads TGTGCCAGCAGAACTAGGACAGGCAATCAGCCCCAGCATTTT. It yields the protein CASRTRTGNQPQHF.

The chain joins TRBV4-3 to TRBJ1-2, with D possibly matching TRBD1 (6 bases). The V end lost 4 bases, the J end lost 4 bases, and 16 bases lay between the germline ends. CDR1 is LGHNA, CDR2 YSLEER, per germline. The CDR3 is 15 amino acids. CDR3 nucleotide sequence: TGCGCCAGCAGCCGCGACCCAGGGGAGGTCTATGGCTACACCTTC. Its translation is CASSRDPGEVYGYTF.

For the CDR3, the DNA is TGTGCCAGCAGTCAAAAGAGGGGGGTTCAGCCCCAGCATTTT. Translation gives CASSQKRGVQPQHF. The gene calls are TRBV6-5 and TRBJ1-5; tentatively, D is TRBD1 (6 bases). The CDR3 has 14 residues. The ends were cut back, 5 bases at V and 6 bases at J, with 14 bases in the middle. The germline V gene encodes CDR1 MNHEY and CDR2 SVGAGI.

Written as DNA, the CDR3 is TGTGCCAGTAGTATGCGTAGTGGAGGACTAGCGGGGGGAGGAGATACGCAGTATTTT. Translation gives CASSMRSGGLAGGGDTQYF. This chain uses TRBV19 with TRBJ2-3, with 14 nucleotides matching TRBD2. The CDR3 is made up of 19 amino acids. CDR1 and CDR2 (germline): LNHDA, SQIVND (reference sequence). The V gene end was trimmed by 3 bases and the J gene end by 5 bases; junction bases not matched to a gene: 13.

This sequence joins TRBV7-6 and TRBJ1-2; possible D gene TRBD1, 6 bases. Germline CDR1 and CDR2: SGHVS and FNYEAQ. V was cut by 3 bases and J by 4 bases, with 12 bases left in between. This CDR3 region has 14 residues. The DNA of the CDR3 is TGTGCCAGCAGCTTCGGCGAGGGGGGCTATGGCTACACCTTC. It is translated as CASSFGEGGYGYTF. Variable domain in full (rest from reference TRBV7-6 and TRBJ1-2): GAGVSQSPRYKVTKRGQDVALRCDPISGHVSLYWYRQALGQGPEFLTYFNYEAQQDKSGLPNDRFSAERPEGSISTLTIQRTEQRDSAMYRCASSFGEGGYGYTFGSGTRLTVV.

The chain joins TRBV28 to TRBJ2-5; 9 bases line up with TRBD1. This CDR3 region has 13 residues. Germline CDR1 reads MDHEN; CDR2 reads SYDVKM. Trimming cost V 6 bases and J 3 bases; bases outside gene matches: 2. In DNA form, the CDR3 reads TGTGCCAGCAGATGGACAGGGGAAGAGACCCAGTACTTC. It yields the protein CASRWTGEETQYF.

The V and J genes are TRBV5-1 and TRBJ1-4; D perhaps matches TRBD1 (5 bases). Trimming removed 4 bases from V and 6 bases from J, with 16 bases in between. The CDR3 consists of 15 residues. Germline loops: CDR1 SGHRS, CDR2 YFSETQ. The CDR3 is CASSRDGSNYEKLFF. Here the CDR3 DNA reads TGCGCCAGCAGCCGGGACGGATCAAATTATGAAAAACTGTTTTTT.

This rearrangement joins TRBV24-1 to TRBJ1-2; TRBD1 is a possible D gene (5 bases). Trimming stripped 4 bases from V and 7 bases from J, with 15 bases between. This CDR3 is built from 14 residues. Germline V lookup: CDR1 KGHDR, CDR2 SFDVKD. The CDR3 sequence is CATSDTRTLSGYTF. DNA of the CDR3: TGTGCCACCAGTGACACCCGGACACTCTCTGGCTACACCTTC.